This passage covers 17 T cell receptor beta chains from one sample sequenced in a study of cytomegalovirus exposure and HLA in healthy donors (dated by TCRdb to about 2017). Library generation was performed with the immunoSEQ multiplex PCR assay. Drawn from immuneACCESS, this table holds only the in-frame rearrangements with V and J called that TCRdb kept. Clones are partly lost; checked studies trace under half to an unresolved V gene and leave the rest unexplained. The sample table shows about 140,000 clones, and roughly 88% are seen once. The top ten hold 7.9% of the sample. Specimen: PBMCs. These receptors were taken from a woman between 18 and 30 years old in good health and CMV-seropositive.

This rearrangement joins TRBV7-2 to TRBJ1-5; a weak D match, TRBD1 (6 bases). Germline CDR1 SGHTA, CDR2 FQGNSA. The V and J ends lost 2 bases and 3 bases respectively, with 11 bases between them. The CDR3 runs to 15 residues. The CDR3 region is CASSLSGQNNQPQHF. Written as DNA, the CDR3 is TGTGCCAGCAGCTTATCCGGACAGAACAATCAGCCCCAGCATTTT. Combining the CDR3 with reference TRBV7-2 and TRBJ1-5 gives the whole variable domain GAGVSQSPSNKVTEKGKDVELRCDPISGHTALYWYRQSLGQGLEFLIYFQGNSAPDKSGLPSDRFSAERTGGSVSTLTIQRTQQEDSAVYLCASSLSGQNNQPQHFGDGTRLSIL.

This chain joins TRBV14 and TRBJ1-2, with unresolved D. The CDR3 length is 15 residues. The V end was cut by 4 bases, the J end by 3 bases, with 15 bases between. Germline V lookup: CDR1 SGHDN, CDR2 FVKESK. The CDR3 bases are TGTGCCAGCAGCCGAATAGGAGAGTCTTACTATGGCTACACCTTC. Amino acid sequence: CASSRIGESYYGYTF.

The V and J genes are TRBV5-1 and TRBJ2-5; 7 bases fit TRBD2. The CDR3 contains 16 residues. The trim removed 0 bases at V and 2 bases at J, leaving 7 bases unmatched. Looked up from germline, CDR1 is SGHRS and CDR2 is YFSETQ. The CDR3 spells CASSLASSGEQETQYF. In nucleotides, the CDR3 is TGCGCCAGCAGCTTGGCTTCTAGCGGAGAGCAAGAGACCCAGTACTTC. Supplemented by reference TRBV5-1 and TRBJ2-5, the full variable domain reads KAGVTQTPRYLIKTRGQQVTLSCSPISGHRSVSWYQQTPGQGLQFLFEYFSETQRNKGNFPGRFSGRQFSNSRSEMNVSTLELGDSALYLCASSLASSGEQETQYFGPGTRLLVL.

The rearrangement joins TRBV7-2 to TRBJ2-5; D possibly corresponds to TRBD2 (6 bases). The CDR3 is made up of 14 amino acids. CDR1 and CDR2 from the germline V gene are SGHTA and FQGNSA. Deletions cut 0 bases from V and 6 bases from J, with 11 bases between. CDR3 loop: CASSLAVAGQTQYF. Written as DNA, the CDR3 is TGTGCCAGCAGCTTAGCCGTGGCGGGGCAGACCCAGTACTTC. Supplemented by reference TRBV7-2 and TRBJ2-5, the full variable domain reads GAGVSQSPSNKVTEKGKDVELRCDPISGHTALYWYRQSLGQGLEFLIYFQGNSAPDKSGLPSDRFSAERTGGSVSTLTIQRTQQEDSAVYLCASSLAVAGQTQYFGPGTRLLVL.

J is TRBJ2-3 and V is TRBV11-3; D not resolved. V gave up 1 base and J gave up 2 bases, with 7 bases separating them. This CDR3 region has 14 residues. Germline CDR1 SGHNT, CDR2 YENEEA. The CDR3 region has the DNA TGTGCCAGCAGCTTAGGAGCCTTCACAGATACGCAGTATTTT. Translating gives CASSLGAFTDTQYF.

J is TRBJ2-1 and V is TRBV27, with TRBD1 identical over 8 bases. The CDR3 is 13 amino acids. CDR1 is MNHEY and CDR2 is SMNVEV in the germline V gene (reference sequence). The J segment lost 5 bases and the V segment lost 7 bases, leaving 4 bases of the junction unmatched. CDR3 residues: CASTGQGNNEQFF. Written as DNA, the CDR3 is TGTGCCAGCACCGGACAGGGAAACAATGAGCAGTTCTTC.

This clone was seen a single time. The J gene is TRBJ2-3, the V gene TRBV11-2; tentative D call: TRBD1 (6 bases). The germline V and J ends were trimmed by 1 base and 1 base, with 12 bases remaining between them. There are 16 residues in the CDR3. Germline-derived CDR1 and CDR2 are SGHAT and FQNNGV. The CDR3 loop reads CASSLVLQGGTDTQYF. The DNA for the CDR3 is TGTGCCAGCAGCTTAGTCTTACAGGGAGGCACAGATACGCAGTATTTT.

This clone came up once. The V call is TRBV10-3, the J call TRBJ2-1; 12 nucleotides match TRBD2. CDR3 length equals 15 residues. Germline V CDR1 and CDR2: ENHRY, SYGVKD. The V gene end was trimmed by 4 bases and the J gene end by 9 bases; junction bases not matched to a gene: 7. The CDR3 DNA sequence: TGTGCCATCAGTGTAGCTAGCGGGAGGGGTGGTGAGCAGTTCTTC. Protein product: CAISVASGRGGEQFF.

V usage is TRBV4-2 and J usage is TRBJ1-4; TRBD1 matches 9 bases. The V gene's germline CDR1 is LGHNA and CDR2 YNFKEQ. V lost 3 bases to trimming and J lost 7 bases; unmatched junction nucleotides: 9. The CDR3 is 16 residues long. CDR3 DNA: TGTGCCAGCAGCCACTTACCGGGACAGGGAAGTGAAAAACTGTTTTTT. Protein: CASSHLPGQGSEKLFF.

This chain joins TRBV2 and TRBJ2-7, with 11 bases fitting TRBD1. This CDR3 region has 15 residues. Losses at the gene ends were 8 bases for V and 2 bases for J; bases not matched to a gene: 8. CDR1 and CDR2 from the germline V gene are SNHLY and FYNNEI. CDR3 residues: CASRPGTGGPYEQYF. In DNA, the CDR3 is TGTGCCAGCCGACCAGGGACAGGGGGACCCTACGAGCAGTACTTC.

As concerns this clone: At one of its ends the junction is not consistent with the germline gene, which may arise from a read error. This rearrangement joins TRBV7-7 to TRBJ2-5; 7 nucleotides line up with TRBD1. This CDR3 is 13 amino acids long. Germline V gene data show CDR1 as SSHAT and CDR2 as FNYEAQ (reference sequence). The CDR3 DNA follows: TGTGCTAGCAGCAAGGACAGGCAGGAGACCCAGTACTTC. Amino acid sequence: CASSKDRQETQYF. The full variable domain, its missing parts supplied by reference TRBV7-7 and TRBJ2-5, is GAGVSQSPRYKVTKRGQDVTLRCDPISSHATLYWYQQALGQGPEFLTYFNYEAQPDKSGLPSDRFSAERPEGSISTLTIQRTEQRDSAMYRCASSKDRQETQYFGPGTRLLVL.

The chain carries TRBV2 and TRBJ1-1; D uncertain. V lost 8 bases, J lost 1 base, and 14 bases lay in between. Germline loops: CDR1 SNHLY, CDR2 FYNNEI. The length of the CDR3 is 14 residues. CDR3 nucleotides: TGTGCCAGCGGCCCCAATATCGCGAACACTGAAGCTTTCTTT. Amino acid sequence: CASGPNIANTEAFF.

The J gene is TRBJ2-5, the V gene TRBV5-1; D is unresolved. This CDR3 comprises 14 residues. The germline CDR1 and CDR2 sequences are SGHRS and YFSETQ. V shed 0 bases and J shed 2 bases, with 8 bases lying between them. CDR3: CASSLGSQQETQYF. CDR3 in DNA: TGCGCCAGCAGCTTGGGGAGCCAGCAAGAGACCCAGTACTTC.

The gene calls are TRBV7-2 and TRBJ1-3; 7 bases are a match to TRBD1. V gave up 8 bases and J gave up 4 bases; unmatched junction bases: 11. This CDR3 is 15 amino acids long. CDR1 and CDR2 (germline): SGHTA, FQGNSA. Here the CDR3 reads CASGPDRPRGNTIYF. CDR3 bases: TGTGCCAGCGGTCCGGACAGGCCCCGAGGAAACACCATATATTTT.

In nucleotides, the CDR3 is TGTGCCAGCAGCTTAGTTGCCGGGGGGTACAATGAGCAGTTCTTC. It yields the protein CASSLVAGGYNEQFF. J is TRBJ2-1 and V is TRBV11-3, with TRBD2 matching 7 bases. V lost 1 base to trimming and J lost 4 bases; unmatched junction nucleotides: 4. The length of the CDR3 is 15 residues. Germline V gene sequence: CDR1 SGHNT, CDR2 YENEEA. The full variable domain, with the rest looked up from reference TRBV11-3 and TRBJ2-1, is EAGVVQSPRYKIIEKKQPVAFWCNPISGHNTLYWYLQNLGQGPELLIRYENEEAVDDSQLPKDRFSAERLKGVDSTLKIQPAELGDSAVYLCASSLVAGGYNEQFFGPGTRLTVL.

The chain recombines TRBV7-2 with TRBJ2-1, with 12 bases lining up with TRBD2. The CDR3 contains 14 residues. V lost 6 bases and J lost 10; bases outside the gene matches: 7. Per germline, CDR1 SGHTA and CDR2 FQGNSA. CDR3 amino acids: CASRPGGTSGEQFF. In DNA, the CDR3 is TGTGCCAGCAGACCCGGGGGGACTAGCGGGGAGCAGTTCTTC.

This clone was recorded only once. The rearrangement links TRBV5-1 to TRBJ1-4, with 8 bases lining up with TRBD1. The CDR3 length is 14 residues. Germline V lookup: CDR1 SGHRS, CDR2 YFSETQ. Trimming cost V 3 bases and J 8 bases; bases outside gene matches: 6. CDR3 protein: CASSSGQGGEKLFF. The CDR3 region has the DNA TGCGCCAGCAGCTCAGGACAGGGAGGAGAAAAACTGTTTTTT.